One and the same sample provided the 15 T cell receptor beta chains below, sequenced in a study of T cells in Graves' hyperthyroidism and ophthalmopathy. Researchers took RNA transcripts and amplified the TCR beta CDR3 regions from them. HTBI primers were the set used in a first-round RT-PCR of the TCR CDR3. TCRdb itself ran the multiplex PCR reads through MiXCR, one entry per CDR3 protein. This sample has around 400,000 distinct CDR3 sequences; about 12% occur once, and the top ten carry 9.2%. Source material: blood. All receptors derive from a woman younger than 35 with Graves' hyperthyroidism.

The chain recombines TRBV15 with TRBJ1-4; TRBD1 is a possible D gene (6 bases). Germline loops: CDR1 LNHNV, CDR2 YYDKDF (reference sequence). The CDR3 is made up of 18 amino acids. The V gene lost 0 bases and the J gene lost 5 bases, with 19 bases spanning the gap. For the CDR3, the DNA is TGTGCCACCAGCAGAGATCCCCAGGGGATGGGTTTAAATGAAAAACTGTTTTTT. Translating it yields CATSRDPQGMGLNEKLFF.

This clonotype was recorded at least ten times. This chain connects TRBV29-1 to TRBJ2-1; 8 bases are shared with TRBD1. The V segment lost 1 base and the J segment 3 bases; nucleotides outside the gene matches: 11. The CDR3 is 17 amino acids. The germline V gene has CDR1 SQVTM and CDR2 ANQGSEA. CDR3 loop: CSVEGPLGTGDYNEQFF. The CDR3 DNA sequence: TGCAGCGTTGAAGGCCCGCTGGGGACAGGTGACTACAATGAGCAGTTCTTC.

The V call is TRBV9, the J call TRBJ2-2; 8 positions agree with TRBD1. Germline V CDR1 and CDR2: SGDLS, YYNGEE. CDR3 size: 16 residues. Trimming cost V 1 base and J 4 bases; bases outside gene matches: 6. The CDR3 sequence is CASSVRDRPPTGELFF. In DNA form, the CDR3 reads TGTGCCAGCAGCGTACGGGACAGGCCCCCCACCGGGGAGCTGTTTTTT.

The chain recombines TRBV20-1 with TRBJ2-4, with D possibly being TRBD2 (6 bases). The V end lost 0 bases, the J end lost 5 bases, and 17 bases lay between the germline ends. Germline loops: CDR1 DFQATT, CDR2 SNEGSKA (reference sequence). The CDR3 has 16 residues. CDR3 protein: CSARDPRAGTENIQYF. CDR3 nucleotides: TGCAGTGCTAGAGATCCCAGGGCGGGAACGGAAAACATTCAGTACTTC.

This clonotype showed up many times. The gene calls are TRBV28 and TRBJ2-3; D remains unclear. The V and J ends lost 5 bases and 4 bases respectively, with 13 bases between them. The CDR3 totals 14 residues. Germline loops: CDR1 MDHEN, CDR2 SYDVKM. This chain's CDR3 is CASSPWIEADTQYF. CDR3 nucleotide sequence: TGTGCCAGCAGTCCTTGGATAGAAGCAGATACGCAGTATTTT.

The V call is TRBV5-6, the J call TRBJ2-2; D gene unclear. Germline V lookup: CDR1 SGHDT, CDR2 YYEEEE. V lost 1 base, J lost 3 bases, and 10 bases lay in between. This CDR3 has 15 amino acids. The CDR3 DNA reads TGTGCCAGCAGCTTGTCGCCCATGGACACCGGGGAGCTGTTTTTT. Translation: CASSLSPMDTGELFF. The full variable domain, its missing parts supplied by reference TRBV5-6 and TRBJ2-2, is DAGVTQSPTHLIKTRGQQVTLRCSPKSGHDTVSWYQQALGQGPQFIFQYYEEEERQRGNFPDRFSGHQFPNYSSELNVNALLLGDSALYLCASSLSPMDTGELFFGEGSRLTVL.

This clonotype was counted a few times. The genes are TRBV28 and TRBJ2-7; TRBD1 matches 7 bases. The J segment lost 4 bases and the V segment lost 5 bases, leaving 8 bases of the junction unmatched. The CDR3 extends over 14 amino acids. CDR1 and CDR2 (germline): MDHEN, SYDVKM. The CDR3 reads CASSGQVPWYEQYF. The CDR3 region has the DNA TGTGCCAGCAGTGGACAGGTACCGTGGTACGAGCAGTACTTC.

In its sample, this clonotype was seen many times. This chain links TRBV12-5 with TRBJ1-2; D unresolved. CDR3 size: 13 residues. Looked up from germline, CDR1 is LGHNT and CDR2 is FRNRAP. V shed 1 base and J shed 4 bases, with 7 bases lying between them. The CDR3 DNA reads TGTGCTAGTGGTTTGGATACGTTCTATGGCTACACCTTC. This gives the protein CASGLDTFYGYTF.

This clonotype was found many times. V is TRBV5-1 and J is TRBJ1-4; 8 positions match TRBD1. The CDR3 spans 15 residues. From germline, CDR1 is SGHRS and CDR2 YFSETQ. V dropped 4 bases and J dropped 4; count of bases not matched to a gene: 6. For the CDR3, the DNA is TGCGCCAGCAGCGGGGGGACAGGCGTTAATGAAAAACTGTTTTTT. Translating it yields CASSGGTGVNEKLFF.

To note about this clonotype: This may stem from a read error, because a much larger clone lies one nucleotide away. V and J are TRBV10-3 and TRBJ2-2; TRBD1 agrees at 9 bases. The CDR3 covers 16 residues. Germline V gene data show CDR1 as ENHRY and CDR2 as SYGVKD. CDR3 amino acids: CAVSNGDRVVNGEPFF. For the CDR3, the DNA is TGTGCCGTATCCAATGGGGACAGGGTTGTGAACGGGGAGCCGTTTTTT.

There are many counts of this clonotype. CDR3: CASSPTGGEQYF. CDR3 DNA sequence: TGTGCCAGCAGCCCAACAGGGGGCGAGCAGTACTTC. The chain joins TRBV11-3 to TRBJ2-7, with TRBD1 matching over 8 bases. CDR1 and CDR2 from the germline V gene are SGHNT and YENEEA. V shed 5 bases and J 6 bases; nucleotides not matched to a gene: 3. CDR3 length: 12 residues.

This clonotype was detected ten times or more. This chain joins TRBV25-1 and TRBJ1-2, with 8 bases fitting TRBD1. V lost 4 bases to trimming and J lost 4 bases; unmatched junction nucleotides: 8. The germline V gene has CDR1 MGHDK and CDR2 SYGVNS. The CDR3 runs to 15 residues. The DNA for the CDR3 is TGTGCCAGCAGTGGTTGGACAGGGTCCCCCTATGGCTACACCTTC. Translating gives CASSGWTGSPYGYTF.

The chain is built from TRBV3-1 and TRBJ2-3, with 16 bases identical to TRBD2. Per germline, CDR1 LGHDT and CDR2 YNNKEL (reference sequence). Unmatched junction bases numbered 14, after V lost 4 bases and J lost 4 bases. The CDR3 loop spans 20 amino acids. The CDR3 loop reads CASSPLPGLAGGPPPDTQYF. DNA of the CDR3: TGTGCCAGCAGCCCCCTTCCGGGACTAGCGGGGGGGCCCCCCCCAGATACGCAGTATTTT.

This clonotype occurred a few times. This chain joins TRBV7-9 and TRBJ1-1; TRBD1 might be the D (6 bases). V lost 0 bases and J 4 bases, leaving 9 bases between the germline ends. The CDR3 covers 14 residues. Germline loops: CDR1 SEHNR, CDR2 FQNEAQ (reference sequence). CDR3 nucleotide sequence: TGTGCCAGCAGCTTAGCGCAGGGGTTCACTGAAGCTTTCTTT. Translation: CASSLAQGFTEAFF.

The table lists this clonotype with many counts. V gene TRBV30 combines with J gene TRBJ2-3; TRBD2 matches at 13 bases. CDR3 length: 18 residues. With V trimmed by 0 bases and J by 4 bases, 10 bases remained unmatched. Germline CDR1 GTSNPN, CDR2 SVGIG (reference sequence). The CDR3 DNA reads TGTGCCTGGAGTGTAATACGGACTAGCGGGAGAGTTTCAGATACGCAGTATTTT. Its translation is CAWSVIRTSGRVSDTQYF.